Presented here are 12 T cell receptor beta chains from one specimen sequenced in a study of CD8+ T cells in alopecia areata. TCR sequencing used cDNA made by reverse transcription of extracted RNA. The repertoire was sequenced with immunoSEQ multiplex PCR; TCRdb's copy has only in-frame clones and lacks some. The sample contains 150,000 to 200,000 clones, about 67% of which appear only once. Source: CD8+ T cells sorted from blood, taken at week 0. These receptors were taken from a human donor with alopecia areata.

This chain joins TRBV10-3 and TRBJ2-2, with D uncertain. V was clipped by 3 bases and J by 6 bases, with 8 bases between them. CDR3 length equals 13 residues. Germline CDR1 ENHRY, CDR2 SYGVKD. The CDR3 coding sequence is TGTGCCATCAGTGACACTCTCCCCGGGGAGCTGTTTTTT. It is translated as CAISDTLPGELFF.

The V call is TRBV13, the J call TRBJ2-3; D not certain. CDR3 length: 14 residues. V gave up 2 bases and J gave up 6 bases, with 12 bases separating them. Germline lookup yields CDR1 PRHDT and CDR2 FYEKMQ (reference sequence). The CDR3 bases are TGTGCCAGCAGCTTATCGGGCCCTGGGGATACGCAGTATTTT. This sequence encodes CASSLSGPGDTQYF. The variable domain in full, with the rest retrieved from reference TRBV13 and TRBJ2-3, is AAGVIQSPRHLIKEKRETATLKCYPIPRHDTVYWYQQGPGQDPQFLISFYEKMQSDKGSIPDRFSAQQFSDYHSELNMSSLELGDSALYFCASSLSGPGDTQYFGPGTRLTVL.

The CDR3 coding sequence is TGTGCCAGCAGTACAGGGGAGTCGGGCACTGAAGCTTTCTTT. Translated, it gives CASSTGESGTEAFF. This rearrangement joins TRBV6-5 to TRBJ1-1; 7 bases are a match to TRBD1. Trimming took 5 bases from V and 4 from J; bases not matched to a gene: 7. The CDR3 length is 14 residues. Germline CDR1 is MNHEY and CDR2 is SVGAGI.

This clone was seen a few times. The J gene is TRBJ1-5, the V gene TRBV19; D is possibly TRBD1 (5 bases). The CDR3 runs 15 residues. CDR1 and CDR2 from the germline V gene are LNHDA and SQIVND (reference sequence). V gave up 4 bases and J gave up 5 bases, with 15 bases separating them. CDR3 amino acids: CASSRFQETDQPQHF. The CDR3 nucleotides read TGTGCCAGTAGTAGGTTTCAGGAGACAGATCAGCCCCAGCATTTT.

This chain uses TRBV14 with TRBJ1-2; TRBD1 might be the D (5 bases). The CDR3 totals 13 residues. V lost 1 base and J lost 8, with 11 bases in between. Germline loops: CDR1 SGHDN, CDR2 FVKESK. CDR3 amino acids: CASSQAGVDGYTF. CDR3 bases: TGTGCCAGCAGCCAAGCGGGGGTTGACGGCTACACCTTC.

The chain links TRBV7-8 to TRBJ2-7; D ambiguous. The germline V gene encodes CDR1 SGHVS and CDR2 FQNEAQ. The CDR3 extends over 14 amino acids. Trimming cost V 1 base and J 4 bases, with 11 bases left between them. The CDR3 DNA sequence: TGTGCCAGCAGCTTAGGGAAAAGTATATACGAGCAGTACTTC. Its protein product is CASSLGKSIYEQYF.

This rearrangement joins TRBV25-1 to TRBJ1-4; 9 bases align to TRBD1. The CDR3 is made up of 16 amino acids. Germline V lookup: CDR1 MGHDK, CDR2 SYGVNS. V was clipped by 6 bases and J by 6 bases; unmatched bases: 11. CDR3 region: CASRYRGRVVDEKLFF. DNA of the CDR3: TGTGCCAGCAGATACAGGGGGCGCGTAGTGGATGAAAAACTGTTTTTT.

This rearrangement joins TRBV7-9 to TRBJ1-6; possibly TRBD1 for D (6 bases). V was pared by 3 bases and J by 7 bases, with 16 bases between. Germline V gene lookup returns CDR1 SEHNR and CDR2 FQNEAQ (reference sequence). This CDR3 comprises 16 residues. The CDR3 here is CASSFGQPRGNSPLHF. The DNA for the CDR3 is TGTGCCAGCAGCTTTGGACAGCCCCGGGGGAATTCACCCCTCCACTTT.

The chain combines TRBV27 with TRBJ1-6; D call uncertain. V lost 0 bases to trimming and J lost 7 bases, with 13 bases between them. This CDR3 is 16 amino acids long. Germline assignment: CDR1 MNHEY and CDR2 SMNVEV (reference sequence). The CDR3 sequence: CASSLSLEGANSPLHF. The CDR3 DNA sequence: TGTGCCAGCAGTTTATCTCTTGAGGGAGCAAATTCACCCCTCCACTTT.

The chain uses TRBV7-9 and TRBJ1-5, with 11 bases fitting TRBD1. This CDR3 region has 14 residues. The V and J ends lost 6 bases and 5 bases, in that order; junction bases with no gene match: 3. CDR1 and CDR2 (germline): SEHNR, FQNEAQ (reference sequence). The CDR3 sequence is CASSRGQGDQPQHF. The CDR3 DNA follows: TGTGCCAGCAGTAGGGGACAGGGGGATCAGCCCCAGCATTTT.

The rearrangement uses TRBV7-8 and TRBJ1-6, with D tentatively TRBD1 (5 bases). The V and J ends lost 1 base and 9 bases respectively, with 10 bases between them. The CDR3 has 14 amino acids. Germline V gene lookup returns CDR1 SGHVS and CDR2 FQNEAQ. CDR3 amino acids: CASSLGRGTSPLHF. The CDR3 nucleotides are TGTGCCAGCAGCTTAGGAAGAGGGACTTCACCCCTCCACTTT.

V gene TRBV10-2 combines with J gene TRBJ2-7; D is unclear. The ends were cut back, 3 bases at V and 0 bases at J, with 15 bases in the middle. Germline CDR1 is WSHSY and CDR2 is SAAADI. This CDR3 comprises 16 residues. The DNA of the CDR3 is TGCGCCAGCAGTGACCCCGCCAGGCTCAGCTCCTACGAGCAGTACTTC. Amino acids: CASSDPARLSSYEQYF.